The 24 T cell receptor beta chains listed next were all sequenced from one sample in a study of memory CD4+ T cells and cytomegalovirus serostatus. Single viable CD3+CD4+CD8-CD45RO+ cells were sorted as the memory CD4+ T cells. The repertoire was sequenced with immunoSEQ multiplex PCR; TCRdb's copy has only in-frame clones and lacks some. The sample lists just over 45,000 clones; over 75% were seen once. The sequenced sample consisted of memory CD4+ T cells from blood. These receptors were taken from an adult in good health and CMV-seronegative.

The chain joins TRBV19 to TRBJ1-4, with TRBD1 identical over 9 bases. CDR3 size: 15 residues. V lost 7 bases and J lost 5; bases outside the gene matches: 8. The germline gives CDR1 LNHDA, CDR2 SQIVND (reference sequence). CDR3: CASTTDRGSNEKLFF. CDR3 in DNA: TGTGCCAGTACCACGGACAGGGGATCGAATGAAAAACTGTTTTTT.

This clone turned up a few times. The genes are TRBV6-1 and TRBJ1-6; D not resolved. This CDR3 has 11 residues. Germline V gene sequence: CDR1 MNHNS, CDR2 SASEGT. V was pared by 7 bases and J by 5 bases, with 3 bases between. CDR3 amino acids: CASTDNSPLHF. The CDR3 nucleotides are TGTGCCAGCACGGATAATTCACCCCTCCACTTT.

The count of this clone is one. J is TRBJ1-4 and V is TRBV15; possibly TRBD1 for D (5 bases). Deletions cut 1 base from V and 8 bases from J, with 11 bases between. Per germline, CDR1 LNHNV and CDR2 YYDKDF (reference sequence). The CDR3 spans 14 residues. In nucleotides, the CDR3 is TGTGCCACCAGCAGAGGCCCGGGGCAAGAAAAACTGTTTTTT. Encoded protein: CATSRGPGQEKLFF.

This chain uses TRBV7-9 with TRBJ2-3; weak D call: TRBD2 (6 bases). The CDR3 is made up of 15 amino acids. CDR1 is SEHNR, CDR2 FQNEAQ, per germline (reference sequence). Trimming removed 1 base at V and 2 bases at J, with 10 bases between. The CDR3 DNA sequence: TGTGCCAGCAGCTTAGGATTAGCGGACACAGATACGCAGTATTTT. Its protein is CASSLGLADTDTQYF.

V is TRBV7-2 and J is TRBJ1-2, with 7 bases identical to TRBD1. CDR1 and CDR2 from the germline V gene are SGHTA and FQGNSA. CDR3 length equals 14 residues. V shed 1 base and J 5 bases; nucleotides not matched to a gene: 4. The chain's CDR3 is CASSLVGTEYGYTF. CDR3 DNA sequence: TGTGCCAGCAGCTTAGTCGGGACAGAGTATGGCTACACCTTC.

The chain combines TRBV7-2 with TRBJ2-5, with D perhaps assigned TRBD1 or TRBD2 (5 bases each). Per the germline V gene, CDR1 is SGHTA and CDR2 is FQGNSA. The CDR3 loop spans 14 amino acids. V was shortened by 3 bases and J by 4 bases, with 12 bases between the two germline ends. CDR3 in DNA: TGTGCCAGCAGCTTGATACGGGGACGAGAGACCCAGTACTTC. Residues: CASSLIRGRETQYF.

This rearrangement joins TRBV5-1 to TRBJ2-5; 7 bases line up with TRBD2. There are 14 residues in the CDR3. Germline V gives CDR1 SGHRS, CDR2 YFSETQ. V lost 4 bases to trimming and J lost 5 bases; unmatched junction nucleotides: 8. CDR3 protein: CASSPDTSVETQYF. The CDR3, as DNA: TGCGCCAGCAGCCCCGATACTAGCGTGGAGACCCAGTACTTC.

The chain is built from TRBV6-1 and TRBJ1-2, with D unresolved. Germline CDR1 is MNHNS and CDR2 is SASEGT. The CDR3 has 12 residues. The V end lost 2 bases, the J end lost 4 bases, and 5 bases lay between the germline ends. The CDR3 DNA follows: TGTGCCAGCAGTGAATCCCCCTATGGCTACACCTTC. Protein sequence: CASSESPYGYTF.

This clone turned up a few times. The chain's CDR3 is CASSPPDRASYEQYF. The CDR3 nucleotides are TGTGCCAGCTCACCCCCCGACAGGGCTAGCTACGAGCAGTACTTC. The chain has TRBV18 and TRBJ2-7; 7 nucleotides line up with TRBD1. The germline V gene has CDR1 KGHSH and CDR2 LQKENI. Trimming at V came to 3 bases and at J to 3 bases, leaving 8 bases not matched to a gene. The CDR3 is 15 amino acids. The entire variable domain, with the rest obtained from reference TRBV18 and TRBJ2-7, is as follows: NAGVMQNPRHLVRRRGQEARLRCSPMKGHSHVYWYRQLPEEGLKFMVYLQKENIIDESGMPKERFSAEFPKEGPSILRIQQVVRGDSAAYFCASSPPDRASYEQYFGPGTRLTVT.

This clone was found a few times. The V and J genes are TRBV6-5 and TRBJ1-6, with TRBD1 matching over 8 bases. Germline V lookup: CDR1 MNHEY, CDR2 SVGAGI. The V gene end was trimmed by 5 bases and the J gene end by 8 bases; junction bases not matched to a gene: 5. The CDR3 covers 14 residues. Here the CDR3 DNA reads TGTGCCAGCAGTCCCGGGACAGGCTATTCACCCCTCCACTTT. Its protein is CASSPGTGYSPLHF.

The chain couples TRBV19 to TRBJ1-2; D unclear. Germline V gene data show CDR1 as LNHDA and CDR2 as SQIVND (reference sequence). The length of the CDR3 is 14 residues. V was cut by 3 bases and J by 3 bases, with 11 bases left in between. CDR3 nucleotides: TGTGCCAGTAGTATTTGGCAGCCCGACTATGGCTACACCTTC. This codes for CASSIWQPDYGYTF.

The chain couples TRBV6-6 to TRBJ1-1; weak D call: TRBD1 (5 bases). The CDR3 is 15 residues long. Germline V gene data show CDR1 as MNHNY and CDR2 as SVGAGI (reference sequence). Trimming removed 0 bases from V and 5 bases from J, with 13 bases in between. CDR3: CASSYSIRAGTEAFF. DNA for the CDR3: TGTGCCAGCAGTTACTCGATCAGGGCAGGGACTGAAGCTTTCTTT.

This chain connects TRBV4-1 to TRBJ1-2, with 9 bases aligning to TRBD1. The CDR3 length is 14 residues. Looked up from germline, CDR1 is MGHRA and CDR2 is YSYEKL. V gave up 2 bases and J gave up 7 bases; unmatched junction bases: 5. The CDR3 reads CASSQLTGGFGYTF. DNA of the CDR3: TGCGCCAGCAGCCAATTGACAGGGGGATTTGGCTACACCTTC.

This clone was counted between two and nine times. The chain employs TRBV9 and TRBJ2-7; a possible D gene is TRBD1 (6 bases). Trimming took off 0 bases at V and 6 bases at J, with 16 bases between the two ends. Germline CDR1 reads SGDLS; CDR2 reads YYNGEE. This CDR3 has 15 amino acids. The CDR3 region has the DNA TGTGCCAGCAGCGTAGGTTGGGGACAAGGAGTCGAGCAGTACTTC. Amino acid sequence: CASSVGWGQGVEQYF.

This clone appeared a single time. The chain carries TRBV5-1 and TRBJ2-5; TRBD2 matches at 7 bases. Germline V gives CDR1 SGHRS, CDR2 YFSETQ. The length of the CDR3 is 16 residues. The ends lost 1 base at V and 1 base at J; junction bases unmatched: 7. The CDR3 spells CASSLIGGGSQETQYF. The CDR3 region has the DNA TGCGCCAGCAGCTTGATTGGCGGGGGTAGCCAAGAGACCCAGTACTTC.

This clone was counted a single time. The chain recombines TRBV7-6 with TRBJ1-2; unclear D gene. The V end lost 5 bases, the J end lost 0 bases, and 10 bases lay between the germline ends. This CDR3 spans 14 amino acids. Germline loops: CDR1 SGHVS, CDR2 FNYEAQ. The DNA of the CDR3 is TGTGCCAGCAGCCCCAGCACCGCTAACTATGGCTACACCTTC. This gives the protein CASSPSTANYGYTF.

The rearrangement joins TRBV6-5 to TRBJ1-2; D not certain. The CDR3 covers 13 residues. Between the trimmed V and J ends, which lost 0 bases and 3 bases, there was a span of 5 bases. Germline loops: CDR1 MNHEY, CDR2 SVGAGI. The CDR3 spells CASSYSRDYGYTF. CDR3 sequence (DNA): TGTGCCAGCAGTTACTCCCGGGACTATGGCTACACCTTC.

Comments on this clone: Other nucleotide sequences from this sample produce the same CDR3. The J gene is TRBJ2-2, the V gene TRBV2; the D is unclear. The V end was cut by 4 bases, the J end by 0 bases, with 9 bases between. CDR3 length equals 15 residues. The germline gives CDR1 SNHLY, CDR2 FYNNEI. CDR3 bases: TGTGCCAGCAGTGCGGTACTGACGAACACCGGGGAGCTGTTTTTT. This gives the protein CASSAVLTNTGELFF.

This chain links TRBV6-1 with TRBJ1-1; maybe TRBD1 (5 bases). From germline, CDR1 is MNHNS and CDR2 SASEGT. The CDR3 runs to 15 residues. The ends were cut back, 2 bases at V and 1 base at J, with 11 bases in the middle. Here the CDR3 reads CASSERPGPNTEAFF. The CDR3 region has the DNA TGTGCCAGCAGTGAAAGGCCAGGGCCGAACACTGAAGCTTTCTTT.

The chain combines TRBV5-1 with TRBJ1-2; 10 positions match TRBD1. Trimming removed 3 bases from V and 4 bases from J; junction bases left unmatched: 3. Germline-derived CDR1 and CDR2 are SGHRS and YFSETQ. The CDR3 sequence is 14 residues long. The DNA for the CDR3 is TGCGCCAGCAGCTCGACAGGGGGCATCTATGGCTACACCTTC. Translating it yields CASSSTGGIYGYTF.

A few counts support this clone. The rearrangement uses TRBV30 and TRBJ1-1; D is unclear. The CDR3 spans 14 residues. Germline V lookup: CDR1 GTSNPN, CDR2 SVGIG (reference sequence). The V gene lost 4 bases and the J gene lost 1 base, with 13 bases spanning the gap. The CDR3 DNA is TGTGCCTGGATTCTGAAGGGCACGAACACTGAAGCTTTCTTT. It specifies CAWILKGTNTEAFF. Combining the CDR3 with reference TRBV30 and TRBJ1-1 gives the whole variable domain SQTIHQWPATLVQPVGSPLSLECTVEGTSNPNLYWYRQAAGRGLQLLFYSVGIGQISSEVPQNLSASRPQDRQFILSSKKLLLSDSGFYLCAWILKGTNTEAFFGQGTRLTVV.

This chain connects TRBV19 to TRBJ2-1; tentatively, D is TRBD1 (5 bases). The ends were cut back, 3 bases at V and 2 bases at J, with 11 bases in the middle. The CDR3 consists of 15 residues. Germline V gene data show CDR1 as LNHDA and CDR2 as SQIVND (reference sequence). The CDR3 DNA reads as TGTGCCAGTAGTATCACGATGGGGCCCTACAATGAGCAGTTCTTC. Its protein product is CASSITMGPYNEQFF. Full variable domain (remainder filled in from reference TRBV19 and TRBJ2-1): DGGITQSPKYLFRKEGQNVTLSCEQNLNHDAMYWYRQDPGQGLRLIYYSQIVNDFQKGDIAEGYSVSREKKESFPLTVTSAQKNPTAFYLCASSITMGPYNEQFFGPGTRLTVL.

J is TRBJ1-2 and V is TRBV7-9, with unresolved D. Trimming removed 0 bases from V and 0 bases from J, with 11 bases in between. CDR1 and CDR2 from the germline V gene are SEHNR and FQNEAQ (reference sequence). CDR3 size: 16 residues. CDR3: CASSLAEFGANYGYTF. The CDR3 nucleotides are TGTGCCAGCAGCTTAGCGGAGTTCGGAGCTAACTATGGCTACACCTTC.

The CDR3 DNA sequence: TGTGCCAGTAGTGGGGACAGGGTTCAGCCCCAGCATTTT. This translates into CASSGDRVQPQHF. The chain is built from TRBV19 and TRBJ1-5; TRBD1 matches 9 bases. The CDR3 runs 13 residues. Trimming removed 5 bases from V and 6 bases from J; junction bases left unmatched: 2. Germline V gives CDR1 LNHDA, CDR2 SQIVND (reference sequence).